This entry lists 22 T cell receptor beta chains sequenced from one sample in a study of beta chain features in type 1 diabetes. Every bit of the isolated RNA underwent reverse transcription, so sequencing read expressed TCRB transcripts. The repertoire was sequenced with immunoSEQ multiplex PCR; TCRdb's copy has only in-frame clones and lacks some. The sample has about 220,000 clones, 11% seen once. The sequencing input was central memory CD4+ T cells from blood. Every receptor here comes from a man aged 18 to 30 in good health.

This clone was seen a few times. This rearrangement joins TRBV5-4 to TRBJ2-5, with TRBD2 matching 16 bases. This CDR3 comprises 16 residues. V lost 4 bases, J lost 6 bases, and 6 bases stayed unmatched. Per the germline V gene, CDR1 is SGHNT and CDR2 is YYREEE (reference sequence). The CDR3 bases are TGTGCCAGCAGCACCGGGACTAGCGGGAGGGCAAAGACCCAGTACTTC. It encodes CASSTGTSGRAKTQYF.

This clone was observed many times. This chain joins TRBV7-2 and TRBJ2-5; perhaps TRBD1 as D (6 bases). Trimming took off 5 bases at V and 5 bases at J, with 12 bases between the two ends. Germline values: CDR1 SGHTA, CDR2 FQGNSA. The CDR3 sequence is 13 residues long. The CDR3 here is CASSRQVGETQYF. The CDR3 nucleotides read TGTGCCAGCAGCAGACAGGTGGGCGAGACCCAGTACTTC.

Ten or more counts support this clone. The sample contains more than one DNA sequence encoding this CDR3. The V and J genes are TRBV4-2 and TRBJ2-7; 7 bases match TRBD1. The V segment lost 4 bases and the J segment 1 base; nucleotides outside the gene matches: 1. Germline loops: CDR1 LGHNA, CDR2 YNFKEQ. The CDR3 sequence is 13 residues long. This CDR3 reads CASSRTGSYEQYF. In DNA form, the CDR3 reads TGTGCCAGCAGCCGGACAGGTTCCTACGAGCAGTACTTC.

This clone was found a few times. The V and J genes are TRBV6-1 and TRBJ2-7, with a weak D call TRBD1 (5 bases). The CDR3 loop spans 14 amino acids. From germline, CDR1 is MNHNS and CDR2 SASEGT. The germline V and J ends were trimmed by 7 bases and 6 bases, with 19 bases remaining between them. The chain's CDR3 is CASTRQITTVEQYF. The CDR3 DNA is TGTGCCAGCACCAGACAGATAACGACGGTCGAGCAGTACTTC.

This clone was detected a few times. This chain joins TRBV18 and TRBJ2-5; TRBD1 aligns across 11 bases. V gave up 3 bases and J gave up 2 bases; unmatched junction bases: 2. The CDR3 extends over 15 amino acids. CDR1 is KGHSH, CDR2 LQKENI, per germline. CDR3 coding DNA: TGTGCCAGCTCACCGGACAGGGGGCTTCAAGAGACCCAGTACTTC. Its protein product is CASSPDRGLQETQYF.

Worth noting for this clone: A far larger clone is one nucleotide away, so this likely arose from a read error. The genes are TRBV5-4 and TRBJ2-1; 9 nucleotides agree with TRBD2. Looked up from germline, CDR1 is SGHNT and CDR2 is YYREEE (reference sequence). J lost 2 bases, V lost 2 bases, and 5 bases had no gene match. This CDR3 has 16 amino acids. Here the CDR3 reads CASSLALAGTYNEQFF. Here the CDR3 DNA reads TGTGCCAGCAGCTTAGCCCTAGCGGGGACCTACAATGAGCAGTTCTTC. The entire variable domain, with the rest obtained from reference TRBV5-4 and TRBJ2-1, is as follows: ETGVTQSPTHLIKTRGQQVTLRCSSQSGHNTVSWYQQALGQGPQFIFQYYREEENGRGNFPPRFSGLQFPNYSSELNVNALELDDSALYLCASSLALAGTYNEQFFGPGTRLTVL.

This clone has just a few counts. The chain links TRBV25-1 to TRBJ2-2; possibly TRBD1 or TRBD2 for D (5 bases each). Germline values: CDR1 MGHDK, CDR2 SYGVNS. This CDR3 region has 17 residues. V was shortened by 1 base and J by 7 bases, with 19 bases between the two germline ends. The DNA of the CDR3 is TGTGCCAGCAGTGAATTGGGGACCCGGAGTCACAACGGGGAGCTGTTTTTT. Its protein product is CASSELGTRSHNGELFF.

This chain links TRBV5-4 with TRBJ2-3; 13 bases map to TRBD2. Germline V gives CDR1 SGHNT, CDR2 YYREEE (reference sequence). With V trimmed by 5 bases and J by 2 bases, 5 bases remained unmatched. This CDR3 is built from 16 residues. The CDR3 DNA reads as TGTGCCAGCAGTCTACTAGCGGGAGGGCCCACAGATACGCAGTATTTT. Its translation: CASSLLAGGPTDTQYF.

This rearrangement joins TRBV2 to TRBJ1-2; D might be TRBD1 (5 bases). The CDR3 loop spans 12 amino acids. The V and J ends lost 10 bases and 4 bases respectively, with 13 bases between them. Germline values: CDR1 SNHLY, CDR2 FYNNEI. Here the CDR3 DNA reads TGTGCCAACCAGAGGGACGGCTATGGCTACACCTTC. This codes for CANQRDGYGYTF.

The chain joins TRBV4-1 to TRBJ2-3; no clear D. The V gene's germline CDR1 is MGHRA and CDR2 YSYEKL. The CDR3 length is 14 residues. The V end was cut by 1 base, the J end by 0 bases, with 5 bases between. CDR3 nucleotides: TGCGCCAGCAGCCAAGTACACAGCACAGATACGCAGTATTTT. Translation: CASSQVHSTDTQYF.

This clone was observed many times. The genes are TRBV7-8 and TRBJ2-2; possibly TRBD1 for D (6 bases). This CDR3 region has 15 residues. Trimming left V 5 bases short and J 1 base short, with 11 bases between. Germline loops: CDR1 SGHVS, CDR2 FQNEAQ. The CDR3 DNA follows: TGTGCCAGCAGCCTCGCGACAGGGAACACCGGGGAGCTGTTTTTT. Residues: CASSLATGNTGELFF.

The V gene is TRBV11-2, the J gene TRBJ1-1; no clear D. The V and J ends lost 5 bases and 3 bases respectively, with 10 bases between them. From germline, CDR1 is SGHAT and CDR2 FQNNGV. This CDR3 comprises 13 residues. CDR3 residues: CASSPLSHTEAFF. CDR3 coding DNA: TGTGCCAGCAGCCCCCTTAGCCACACTGAAGCTTTCTTT.

This clone was observed a few times. The rearrangement uses TRBV5-6 and TRBJ2-1; D unclear. With 4 bases removed from V and 2 bases from J, the gap between germline ends came to 4 bases. The CDR3 sequence is 12 residues long. Germline CDR1 reads SGHDT; CDR2 reads YYEEEE. CDR3: CASSTAYNEQFF. The CDR3 bases are TGTGCCAGCAGCACGGCCTACAATGAGCAGTTCTTC. The full variable domain, completed using reference TRBV5-6 and TRBJ2-1, is DAGVTQSPTHLIKTRGQQVTLRCSPKSGHDTVSWYQQALGQGPQFIFQYYEEEERQRGNFPDRFSGHQFPNYSSELNVNALLLGDSALYLCASSTAYNEQFFGPGTRLTVL.

This clone was seen a few times. The chain links TRBV30 to TRBJ2-3; D uncertain. CDR1 and CDR2 from the germline V gene are GTSNPN and SVGIG (reference sequence). This CDR3 spans 14 amino acids. Trimming shortened V by 5 bases and J by 3 bases, and 15 bases separated the two germline ends. CDR3 sequence: CAWSEITFTDTQYF. Here the CDR3 DNA reads TGTGCCTGGTCCGAGATAACCTTTACAGATACGCAGTATTTT.

In the case of this clone: This specimen includes other DNA sequences encoding the same CDR3. The rearrangement uses TRBV14 and TRBJ2-5; D unresolved. V was shortened by 3 bases and J by 5 bases, with 10 bases between the two germline ends. The CDR3 is made up of 13 amino acids. Germline V gene sequence: CDR1 SGHDN, CDR2 FVKESK. The CDR3 loop is CASSQWGRETQYF. The CDR3 DNA reads as TGTGCCAGCAGCCAGTGGGGTCGGGAGACCCAGTACTTC.

There are a few counts of this clone. The rearrangement joins TRBV30 to TRBJ2-1; D uncertain. V shed 0 bases and J shed 4 bases, with 10 bases lying between them. CDR3 length: 14 amino acids. CDR1 and CDR2 (germline): GTSNPN, SVGIG (reference sequence). The CDR3 region is CAWSVQFRYNEQFF. CDR3 DNA sequence: TGTGCCTGGAGTGTACAATTTCGGTACAATGAGCAGTTCTTC. Together with reference TRBV30 and TRBJ2-1, the CDR3 gives the full variable domain: SQTIHQWPATLVQPVGSPLSLECTVEGTSNPNLYWYRQAAGRGLQLLFYSVGIGQISSEVPQNLSASRPQDRQFILSSKKLLLSDSGFYLCAWSVQFRYNEQFFGPGTRLTVL.

This chain links TRBV5-1 with TRBJ2-7; D perhaps matches TRBD2 (5 bases). V shed 1 base and J shed 6 bases, with 14 bases lying between them. CDR1 and CDR2 from the germline V gene are SGHRS and YFSETQ. CDR3 size: 14 residues. CDR3 DNA: TGCGCCAGCAGCTTGAAAGCGGATAGCTCCGAGCAGTACTTC. Its translation is CASSLKADSSEQYF.

This clone was recorded a few times. The chain joins TRBV10-3 to TRBJ2-7; 8 nucleotides agree with TRBD2. Germline trimming cut 3 bases from V and 4 bases from J; bases unmatched to any gene: 11. The CDR3 totals 16 residues. Germline-derived CDR1 and CDR2 are ENHRY and SYGVKD. The CDR3 loop reads CAISESLGGRWYEQYF. CDR3 DNA sequence: TGTGCCATCAGTGAATCCCTCGGCGGGAGGTGGTACGAGCAGTACTTC.

The V call is TRBV12-2, the J call TRBJ1-2. TRBV12-2 is a pseudogene. The CDR3 extends over 14 amino acids. CDR3 loop: CASRSQGGCDGYTF. The DNA for the CDR3 is TGTGCAAGTCGCTCCCAAGGAGGTTGTGATGGCTACACCTTC.

On this clone itself: The same CDR3 arises from other DNA sequences in this sample as well. The chain is built from TRBV30 and TRBJ1-5; the D is unclear. Germline V CDR1 and CDR2: GTSNPN, SVGIG (reference sequence). Between the trimmed V and J ends, which lost 1 base and 0 bases, there was a span of 4 bases. The CDR3 totals 13 residues. The CDR3 nucleotides are TGTGCCTGGAGTGGCGGTAGCAATCAGCCCCAGCATTTT. Its translation: CAWSGGSNQPQHF.

This clone was counted a few times. The rearrangement uses TRBV19 and TRBJ1-1; D might be TRBD1 (5 bases). CDR1 and CDR2 (germline): LNHDA, SQIVND (reference sequence). The V end lost 8 bases, the J end lost 11 bases, and 21 bases lay between the germline ends. The CDR3 covers 13 residues. The CDR3 sequence: CASDSRAGRTAFF. The CDR3 DNA is TGTGCCAGTGATAGTCGTGCAGGGAGGACGGCTTTCTTT.

This chain uses TRBV7-3 with TRBJ2-2, with TRBD1 matching over 9 bases. CDR3 length: 15 amino acids. The V gene end was trimmed by 5 bases and the J gene end by 0 bases; junction bases not matched to a gene: 1. CDR1 is SGHTA, CDR2 FQGTGA, per germline. As DNA, the CDR3 is TGTGCCAGCAGCCGGACAGGGGCGAACACCGGGGAGCTGTTTTTT. This encodes CASSRTGANTGELFF.